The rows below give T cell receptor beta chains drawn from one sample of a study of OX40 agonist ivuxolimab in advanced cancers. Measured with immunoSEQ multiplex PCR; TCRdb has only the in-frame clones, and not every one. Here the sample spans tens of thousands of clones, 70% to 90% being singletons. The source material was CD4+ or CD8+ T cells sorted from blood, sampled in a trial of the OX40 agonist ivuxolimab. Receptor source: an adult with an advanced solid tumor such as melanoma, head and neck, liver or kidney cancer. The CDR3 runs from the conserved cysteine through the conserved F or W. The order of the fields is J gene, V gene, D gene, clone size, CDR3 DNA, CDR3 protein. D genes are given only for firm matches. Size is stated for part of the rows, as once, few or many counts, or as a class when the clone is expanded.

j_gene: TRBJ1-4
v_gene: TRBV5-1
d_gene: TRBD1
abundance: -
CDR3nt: TGCGCCAGCAGCTCCTTCGGGACAGGTTTGAGTACGGATGAAAAACTGTTTTTT
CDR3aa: CASSSFGTGLSTDEKLFF

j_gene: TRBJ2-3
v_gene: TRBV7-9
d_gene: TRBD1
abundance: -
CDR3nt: TGTGCCAGCAGCTTAGCGCGCGGTGACAGGGGGATTCTCACAGATACGCAGTATTTT
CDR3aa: CASSLARGDRGILTDTQYF

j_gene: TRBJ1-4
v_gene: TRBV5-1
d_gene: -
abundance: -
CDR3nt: TGCGCCAGCAGCTTTGGTGGGATGATCGAAAAACTGTTTTTT
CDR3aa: CASSFGGMIEKLFF

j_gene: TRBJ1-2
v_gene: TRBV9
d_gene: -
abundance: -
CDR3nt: TGTGCCAGCAGCGGGAGGGTAGAAGGCTACACCTTC
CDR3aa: CASSGRVEGYTF

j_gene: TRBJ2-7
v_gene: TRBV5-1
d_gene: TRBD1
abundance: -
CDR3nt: TGCGCCAGCAGCCTGATGACAGGGTCCTCCTACGAGCAGTACTTC
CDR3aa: CASSLMTGSSYEQYF

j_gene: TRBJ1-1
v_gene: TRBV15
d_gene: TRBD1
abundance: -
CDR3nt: TGTGCCACCAGCAGTCACAGGGGAATGAACACTGAAGCTTTCTTT
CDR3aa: CATSSHRGMNTEAFF

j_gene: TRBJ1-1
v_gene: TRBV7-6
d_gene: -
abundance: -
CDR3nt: TGTGCCAGCAGCGCCTCCCCTGCGACAGGCATGAACACTGAAGCTTTCTTT
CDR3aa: CASSASPATGMNTEAFF

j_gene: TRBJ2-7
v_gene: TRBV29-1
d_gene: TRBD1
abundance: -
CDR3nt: TGCAGCGCTACGACAGGGGGCCTGGAGTACTTC
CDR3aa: CSATTGGLEYF

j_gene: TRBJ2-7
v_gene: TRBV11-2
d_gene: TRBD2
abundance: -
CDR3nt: TGTGCCAGCAGCCCTACTGTCGGGAGGTCTGGCTACGAGCAGTACTTC
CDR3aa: CASSPTVGRSGYEQYF

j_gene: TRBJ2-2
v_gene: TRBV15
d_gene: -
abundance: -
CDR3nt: TGTGCCACCAACCGAGGGGGGCGCGACACCGGGGAGCTGTTTTTT
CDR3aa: CATNRGGRDTGELFF

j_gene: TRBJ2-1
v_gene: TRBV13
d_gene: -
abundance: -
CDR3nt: TGTGCCAGCAGCCCTCCCTCTGGGGGGCCCTACAATGAGCAGTTCTTC
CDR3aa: CASSPPSGGPYNEQFF

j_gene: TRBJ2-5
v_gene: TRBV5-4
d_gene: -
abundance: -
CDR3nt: TGTGCCAGCAGCTGGGACAATACGCCAGAGACCCAGTACTTC
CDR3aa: CASSWDNTPETQYF

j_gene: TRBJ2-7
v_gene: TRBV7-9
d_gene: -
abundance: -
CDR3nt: TGTGCCAGCAGCGTTAGCAGGGAGTGGGAGCAGTACTTC
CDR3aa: CASSVSREWEQYF

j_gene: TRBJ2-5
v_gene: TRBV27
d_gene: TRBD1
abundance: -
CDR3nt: TGTGCCAGCAGTTCCGGACAGGGACAAGAGACCCAGTACTTC
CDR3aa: CASSSGQGQETQYF

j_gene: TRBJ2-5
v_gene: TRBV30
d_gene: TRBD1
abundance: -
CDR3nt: TGTGCCTGGAGTGTCGGCAGGGGGCGACTAATCCAAGAGACCCAGTACTTC
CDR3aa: CAWSVGRGRLIQETQYF

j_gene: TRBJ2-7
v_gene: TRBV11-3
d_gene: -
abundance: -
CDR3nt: TGTGCCAGCAGCCCTTTCGACGGTTACGAGCAGTACTTC
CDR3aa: CASSPFDGYEQYF

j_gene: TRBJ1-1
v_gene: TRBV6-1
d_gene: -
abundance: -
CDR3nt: TGTGCCAGGGGAAATGGAGAAACCTCGAACACTGAAGCTTTCTTT
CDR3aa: CARGNGETSNTEAFF

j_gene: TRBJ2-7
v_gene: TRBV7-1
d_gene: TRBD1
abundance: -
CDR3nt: TGTGCCAGCAGCTTAGAACAGGGGTACCCCTACGAGCAGTACTTC
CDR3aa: CASSLEQGYPYEQYF

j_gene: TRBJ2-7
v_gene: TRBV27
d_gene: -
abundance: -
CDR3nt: TGTGCCAGCAGTTTAGGAGGGGACCTAGGAGAGCAGTACTTC
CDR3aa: CASSLGGDLGEQYF

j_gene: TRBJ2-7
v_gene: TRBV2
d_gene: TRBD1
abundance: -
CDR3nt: TGTGCCAGCAGACCCCCTACAGGGGGCGTCGTTTACGAGCAGTACTTC
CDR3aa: CASRPPTGGVVYEQYF

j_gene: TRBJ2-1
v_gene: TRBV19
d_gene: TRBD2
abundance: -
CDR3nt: TGTGCCAGTAGTTCTTATCTAGCGGGGGACTCCTACAATGAGCAGTTCTTC
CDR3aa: CASSSYLAGDSYNEQFF

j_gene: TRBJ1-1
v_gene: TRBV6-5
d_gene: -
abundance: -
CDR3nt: TGTGCCAGCAGTTACGGAGGGCTGAACACTGAAGCTTTCTTT
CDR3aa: CASSYGGLNTEAFF

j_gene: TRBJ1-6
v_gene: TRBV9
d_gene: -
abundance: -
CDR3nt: TGTGCCAGCAGCCCCCCAGGGAGTTCACCCCTCCACTTT
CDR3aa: CASSPPGSSPLHF

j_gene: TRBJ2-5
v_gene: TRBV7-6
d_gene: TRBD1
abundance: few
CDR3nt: TGTGCCAGCAGCCCCGCCGCCAACACCGGGACAGGGGCCAAGACCCAGTACTTC
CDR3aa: CASSPAANTGTGAKTQYF

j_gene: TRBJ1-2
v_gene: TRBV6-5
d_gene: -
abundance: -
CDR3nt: TGTGCCAGCAGTTACTCGAAGACTGGTGGTGGCTACACCTTC
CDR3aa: CASSYSKTGGGYTF

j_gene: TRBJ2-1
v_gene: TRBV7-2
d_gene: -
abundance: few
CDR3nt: TGTGCCAGCAGCTCCCCCGGGACATACCAATACAATGAGCAGTTCTTC
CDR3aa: CASSSPGTYQYNEQFF

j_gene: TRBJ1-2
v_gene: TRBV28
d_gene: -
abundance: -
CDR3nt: TGTGCCAGCAGTTTGCGGTCTCGAGATGGCTACACCTTC
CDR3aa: CASSLRSRDGYTF

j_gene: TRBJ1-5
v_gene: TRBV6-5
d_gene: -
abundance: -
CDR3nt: TGTGCCAGCAGTTACTCGGACAGTTCAAATCAGCCCCAGCATTTT
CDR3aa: CASSYSDSSNQPQHF

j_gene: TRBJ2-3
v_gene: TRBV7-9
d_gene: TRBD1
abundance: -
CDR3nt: TGTGCCAGCAGCGCTCCCGGGACAGTTTCGGACAATACGCAGTATTTT
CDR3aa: CASSAPGTVSDNTQYF

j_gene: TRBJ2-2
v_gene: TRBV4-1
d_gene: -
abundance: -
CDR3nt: TGCGCCAGCAGCCAAGATGGGTACCTGTTTTTT
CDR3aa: CASSQDGYLFF

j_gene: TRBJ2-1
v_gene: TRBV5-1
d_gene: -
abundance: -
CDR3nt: TGCGCCAGCAGCTTGATCGGGGGAGAGCAGTTCTTC
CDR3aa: CASSLIGGEQFF

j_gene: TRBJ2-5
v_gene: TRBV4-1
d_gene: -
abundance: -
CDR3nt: TGCGCCAGCAGCCAAGACTCTAGCATTAGGGAGACCCAGTACTTC
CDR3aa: CASSQDSSIRETQYF

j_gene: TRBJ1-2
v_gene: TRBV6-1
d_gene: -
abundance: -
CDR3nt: TGTGCCAGCAGTGAAGAGTGGACCCTAAGCGACTATGGCTACACCTTC
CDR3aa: CASSEEWTLSDYGYTF

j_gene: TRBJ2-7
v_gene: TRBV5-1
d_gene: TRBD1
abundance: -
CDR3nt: TGCGCCAGCAATCAACAGGGGGCGCTGGACGAGCAGTACTTC
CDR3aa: CASNQQGALDEQYF

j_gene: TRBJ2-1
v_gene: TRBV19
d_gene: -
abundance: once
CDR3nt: TGTGCCAGTAATGGAGGCTACAATGAGCAGTTCTTC
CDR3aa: CASNGGYNEQFF

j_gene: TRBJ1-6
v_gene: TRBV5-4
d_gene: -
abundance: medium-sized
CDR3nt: TGTGCCAGCAGCCAATATGAGGGGGACAAGGGATCCCTCCACTTT
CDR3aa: CASSQYEGDKGSLHF

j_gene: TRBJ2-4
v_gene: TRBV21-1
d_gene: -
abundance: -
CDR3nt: TGTGCCAGTGCGTGGGGTCGGGAAGCCAAAAACATTCAGTACTTC
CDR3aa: CASAWGREAKNIQYF

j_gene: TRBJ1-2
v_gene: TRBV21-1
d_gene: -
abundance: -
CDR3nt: TGTGCCAGCAGCAAAAGTAGGGAGACGGGTTATGGCTACACCTTC
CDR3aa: CASSKSRETGYGYTF

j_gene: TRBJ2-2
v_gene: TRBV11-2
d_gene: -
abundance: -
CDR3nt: TGTGCCAGCAGCTTAGTCGGGGAGCTGTTTTTT
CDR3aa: CASSLVGELFF

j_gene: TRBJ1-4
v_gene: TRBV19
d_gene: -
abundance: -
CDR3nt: TGTGCCAGTACCCGGACTTACGGTGAAAAACTGTTTTTT
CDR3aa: CASTRTYGEKLFF